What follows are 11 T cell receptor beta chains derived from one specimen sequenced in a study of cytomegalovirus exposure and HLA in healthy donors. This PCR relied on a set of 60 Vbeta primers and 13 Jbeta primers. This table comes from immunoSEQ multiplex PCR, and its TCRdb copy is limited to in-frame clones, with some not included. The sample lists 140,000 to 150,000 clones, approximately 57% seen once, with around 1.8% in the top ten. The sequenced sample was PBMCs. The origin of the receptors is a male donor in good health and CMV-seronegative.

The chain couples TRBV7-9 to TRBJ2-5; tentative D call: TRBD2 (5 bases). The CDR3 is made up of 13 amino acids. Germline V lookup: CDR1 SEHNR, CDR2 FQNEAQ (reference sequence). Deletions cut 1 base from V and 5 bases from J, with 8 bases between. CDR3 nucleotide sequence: TGTGCCAGCAGCTTAGGGCCGGGGGAGACCCAGTACTTC. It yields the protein CASSLGPGETQYF.

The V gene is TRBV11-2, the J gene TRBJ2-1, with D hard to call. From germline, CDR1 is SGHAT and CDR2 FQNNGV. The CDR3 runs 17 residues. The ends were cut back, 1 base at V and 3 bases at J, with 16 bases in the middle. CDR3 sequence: CASSLAAAYGLYNEQFF. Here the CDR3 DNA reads TGTGCCAGCAGCTTAGCAGCAGCCTATGGGCTCTACAATGAGCAGTTCTTC.

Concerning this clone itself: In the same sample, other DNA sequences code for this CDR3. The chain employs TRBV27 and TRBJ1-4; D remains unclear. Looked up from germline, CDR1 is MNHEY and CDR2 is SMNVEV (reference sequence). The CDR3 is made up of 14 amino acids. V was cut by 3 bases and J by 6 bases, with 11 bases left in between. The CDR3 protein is CASSLGGGDEKLFF. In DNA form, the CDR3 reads TGTGCCAGCAGTTTGGGAGGAGGTGATGAAAAACTGTTTTTT.

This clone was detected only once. CDR3 sequence (DNA): TGTGCCAGCAGCAAATTTGGACAGGGCCATAATGAAAAACTGTTTTTT. Translation gives CASSKFGQGHNEKLFF. The chain has TRBV7-9 and TRBJ1-4; 8 bases line up with TRBD1. This CDR3 contains 16 residues. V lost 5 bases, J lost 4 bases, and 9 bases stayed unmatched. CDR1 SEHNR and CDR2 FQNEAQ come from the germline V gene (reference sequence).

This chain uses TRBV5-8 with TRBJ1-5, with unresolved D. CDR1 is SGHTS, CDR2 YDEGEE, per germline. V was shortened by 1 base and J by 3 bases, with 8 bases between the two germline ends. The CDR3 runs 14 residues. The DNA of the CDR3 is TGTGCCAGCAGCTTGTTGAGCGTCAATCAGCCCCAGCATTTT. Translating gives CASSLLSVNQPQHF.

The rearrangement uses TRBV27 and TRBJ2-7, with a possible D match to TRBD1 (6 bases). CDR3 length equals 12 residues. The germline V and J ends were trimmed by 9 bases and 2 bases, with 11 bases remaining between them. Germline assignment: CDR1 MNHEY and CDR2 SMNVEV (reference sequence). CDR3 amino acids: CASRRGTYEQYF. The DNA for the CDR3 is TGTGCCAGTCGTAGGGGGACCTACGAGCAGTACTTC.

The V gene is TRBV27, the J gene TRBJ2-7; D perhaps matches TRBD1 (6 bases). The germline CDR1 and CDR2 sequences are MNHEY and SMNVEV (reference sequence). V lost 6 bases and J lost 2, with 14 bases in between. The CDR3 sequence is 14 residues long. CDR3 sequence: CASSPGAGAYEQYF. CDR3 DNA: TGTGCCAGCAGCCCCGGGGCAGGGGCCTACGAGCAGTACTTC.

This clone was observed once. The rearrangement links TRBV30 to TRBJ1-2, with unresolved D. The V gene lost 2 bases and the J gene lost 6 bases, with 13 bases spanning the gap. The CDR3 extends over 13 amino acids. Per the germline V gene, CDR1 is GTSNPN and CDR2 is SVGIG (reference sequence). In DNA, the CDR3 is TGTGCCTGGAGTCCCAGACCCGCGGATGGCTACACCTTC. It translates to CAWSPRPADGYTF. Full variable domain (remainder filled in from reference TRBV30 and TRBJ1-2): SQTIHQWPATLVQPVGSPLSLECTVEGTSNPNLYWYRQAAGRGLQLLFYSVGIGQISSEVPQNLSASRPQDRQFILSSKKLLLSDSGFYLCAWSPRPADGYTFGSGTRLTVV.

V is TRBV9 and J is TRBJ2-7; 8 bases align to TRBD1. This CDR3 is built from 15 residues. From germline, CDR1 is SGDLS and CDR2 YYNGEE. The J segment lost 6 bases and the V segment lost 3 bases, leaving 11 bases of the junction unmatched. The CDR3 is CASSGSIGQGTEQYF. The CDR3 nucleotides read TGTGCCAGCAGCGGGTCTATAGGACAGGGAACCGAGCAGTACTTC.

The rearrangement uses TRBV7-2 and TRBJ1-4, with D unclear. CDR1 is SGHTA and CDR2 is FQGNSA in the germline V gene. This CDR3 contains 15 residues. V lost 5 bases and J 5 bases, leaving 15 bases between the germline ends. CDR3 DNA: TGTGCCAGCAGCCAGAACAGAGTTATAAATGAAAAACTGTTTTTT. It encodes CASSQNRVINEKLFF.

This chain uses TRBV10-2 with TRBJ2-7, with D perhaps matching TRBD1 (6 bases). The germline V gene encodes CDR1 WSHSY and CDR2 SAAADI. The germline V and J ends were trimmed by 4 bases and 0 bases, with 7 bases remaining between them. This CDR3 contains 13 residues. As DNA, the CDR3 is TGCGCCAGCAGTGGGGACAACTCCTACGAGCAGTACTTC. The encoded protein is CASSGDNSYEQYF.